This TCR beta chain was sequenced in a study of blood T cell repertoires in COVID-19. The overall study: COVID-19 samples, acute and convalescent, were from the United States, Italy and Spain. T cells, B-cell-depleted T cells, or PBMCs supplied cDNA or gDNA.

In the source study's methods: By means of reference gene primer amplification, nucleated cell counts were estimated. Method: immunoSEQ multiplex PCR; TCRdb's copy keeps in-frame clones and lacks some. V and J calls and clone size are copied from that table; D and trimming were computed from the DNA. In the table there are some 160,000 clones, roughly nine tenths of which are singletons. The CDR3 has 16 amino acids. The V and J ends lost 3 bases and 2 bases, in that order; junction bases with no gene match: 7. CDR1 is SGHRS and CDR2 is YFSETQ in the germline V gene. Input material: peripheral blood. The TCR sequence derives from a woman in her sixties with active COVID-19. The chain links TRBV5-1 to TRBJ2-7, with 11 bases fitting TRBD2. The CDR3 here is CASSYLTSGATYEQYF. The CDR3, as DNA: TGCGCCAGCAGCTACTTGACTAGCGGGGCTACCTACGAGCAGTACTTC.